The TCR beta chain described here comes from a study of cytomegalovirus exposure and HLA in healthy donors. The CDR3 has 14 residues. CDR1 and CDR2 (germline): SGHRS, YFSETQ. V dropped 0 bases and J dropped 4 bases, with 10 bases sitting between them. All the people who gave samples were healthy bone marrow donors. Vbeta (60) and Jbeta (13) primers were used in the PCR. TCRdb's table, derived via immunoSEQ multiplex PCR, lists solely in-frame clones and lacks some. The table records some 110,000 clones, roughly 74% of them present only once. Whole-study findings and limits: Reports indicated that the classifier achieved high specificity and sensitivity in diagnosing cytomegalovirus status. Later analysis associated a missense DCLRE1C variant with TCR beta V- and J-gene trimming.

Points on this clone: Its antigen is unidentified.

This TCR was recovered from a man aged 35 to 55 in good health and CMV-seronegative. The chain recombines TRBV5-1 with TRBJ1-2, with D uncertain. Specimen: PBMCs. CDR3 residues: CASSLGQVLYGYTF. The CDR3 nucleotides read TGCGCCAGCAGCTTGGGGCAGGTCCTCTATGGCTACACCTTC.